The clone carrying this T cell receptor (beta chain) appeared a few times. No treatment had been given to any patient before thyroid surgery. TCRdb re-clonotyped the PCR reads through MiXCR. The sample lists around 18,000 clones; roughly 36% were seen once. This entry comes from a study of metastatic and nonmetastatic thyroid tumors. At the level of the study: Repertoire comparisons spanned blood and tumor or nodule tissue from malignant and benign thyroid patients.

The germline V gene encodes CDR1 SGHVS and CDR2 FQNEAQ. Trimming removed 1 base at V and 1 base at J, with 7 bases between. This CDR3 is built from 14 residues. The sequenced sample was tumor tissue. The chain carries TRBV7-8 and TRBJ1-1; D gene unclear. The sequence was obtained from a female donor with papillary thyroid cancer or a benign thyroid nodule (not recorded which). Some clones in this sample may be carry-over from other donors' samples. The CDR3 DNA reads TGTGCCAGCAGCTTAGACACCCCGAACACTGAAGCTTTCTTT. Its translation is CASSLDTPNTEAFF.